Listed below are T cell receptor beta chains from one sample, sequenced in a study of T cell repertoires in cytomegalovirus infection. Antigens for these TCRs are unknown. TCRdb ran MiXCR on the reads and lists one entry per CDR3 protein. Of fewer than 850,000 distinct CDR3 sequences listed, 25% to 35% are singletons. The specimen comprised cultured CD8+ T cells from PBMCs, sampled from culture after CMV antigen stimulation. The receptors stem from a human donor in good health (CMV status not recorded). Some clones in this sample may be carry-over from other donors' samples. The CDR3 runs from the conserved cysteine through the conserved F or W. A D gene is named only where the DNA matches it firmly. Some rows mark clone size as missing; the rest say once, few, many or name a class of expanded clone.

D	size	V	J	CDR3	DNA
TRBD1	-	TRBV27	TRBJ1-1	CASSFQTGPNTEAFF	TGTGCCAGCAGTTTCCAGACAGGGCCAAACACTGAAGCTTTCTTT
-	few	TRBV28	TRBJ1-6	CASSFRDIYNSPLHF	TGTGCCAGCAGTTTCCGGGACATCTATAATTCACCCCTCCACTTT
TRBD1	-	TRBV12-3/TRBV12-4	TRBJ1-2	CASRGTVERSPYGYTF	TGTGCCAGCAGGGGGACAGTAGAAAGGTCCCCCTATGGCTACACCTTC
-	-	TRBV12-5	TRBJ2-1	CASVRASEQFF	TGTGCTAGTGTTAGGGCTAGCGAGCAGTTCTTC
TRBD2	-	TRBV27	TRBJ2-7	CASSTWTSGGGSLSYEQYF	TGTGCCAGCAGTACATGGACTAGCGGGGGGGGCTCCCTTTCCTACGAGCAGTACTTC
-	-	TRBV24-1	TRBJ2-1	CATRASESYNEQFF	TGTGCCACCAGAGCTAGTGAATCCTACAATGAGCAGTTCTTC
-	-	TRBV20-1	TRBJ1-5	CSARDPTTGHSDQPQHF	TGCAGTGCTAGAGACCCAACTACGGGACATTCAGATCAGCCCCAGCATTTT
-	-	TRBV29-1	TRBJ1-1	CSVGDGIMNTEAFF	TGCAGCGTTGGGGACGGTATTATGAACACTGAAGCTTTCTTT
TRBD1	few	TRBV2	TRBJ2-3	CASTTGPRTDTQYF	TGTGCCAGTACGACAGGGCCCCGCACAGATACGCAGTATTTT
-	many	TRBV11-3	TRBJ1-1	CASSPRGTHILNTEAFF	TGTGCCAGCAGCCCTAGGGGAACCCATATCCTTAACACTGAAGCTTTCTTT
-	many	TRBV7-8	TRBJ1-5	CASSPSDSNQPQHF	TGTGCCAGCAGCCCGTCAGATAGCAATCAGCCCCAGCATTTT
-	-	TRBV15	TRBJ1-1	CATSRGRGTEAFF	TGTGCCACCAGCAGGGGGCGAGGTACTGAAGCTTTCTTT
-	-	TRBV20-1	TRBJ1-2	CSAPQTVWGSYGYTF	TGCAGTGCTCCCCAGACAGTTTGGGGCTCCTATGGCTACACCTTC
-	few	TRBV12-3/TRBV12-4	TRBJ2-7	CASSLVPPPGSEQYF	TGTGCCAGCAGTTTAGTCCCTCCCCCGGGGTCCGAGCAGTACTTC
-	-	TRBV6-2/TRBV6-3	TRBJ2-5	CASSYGGSRTQETQYF	TGTGCCAGCAGTTACGGTGGCAGCAGGACGCAAGAGACCCAGTACTTC
-	many	TRBV7-2	TRBJ1-6	CASSSAEYNSPLHF	TGTGCCAGCAGCTCGGCAGAATATAATTCACCCCTCCACTTT
-	few	TRBV6-5	TRBJ2-5	CASSPSRGETQYF	TGTGCCAGCAGCCCCTCTAGAGGCGAGACCCAGTACTTC
-	few	TRBV7-2	TRBJ2-1	CASSLNARDNEQFF	TGTGCCAGCAGCTTGAATGCCAGGGACAATGAGCAGTTCTTC
-	-	TRBV5-1	TRBJ1-1	CASSLWEGGNTEAFF	TGCGCCAGCAGCTTGTGGGAGGGAGGGAACACTGAAGCTTTCTTT
-	few	TRBV6-5	TRBJ2-3	CASSYNGLSSTDTQYF	TGTGCCAGCAGTTACAACGGACTATCTAGCACAGATACGCAGTATTTT
-	many	TRBV12-3/TRBV12-4	TRBJ1-6	CASSLPGRNSPLHF	TGTGCCAGCAGTTTACCGGGGAGAAATTCACCCCTCCACTTT
-	few	TRBV6-5	TRBJ1-1	CASSYYGQVEAFF	TGTGCCAGCAGTTACTACGGACAAGTTGAAGCTTTCTTT
-	-	TRBV12-5	TRBJ2-1	CASGLDLSRFDNEQFF	TGTGCTAGTGGTCTCGACCTCTCAAGATTCGACAATGAGCAGTTCTTC
-	-	TRBV4-1	TRBJ2-7	CASSLGAHSYEQYF	TGCGCCAGCAGCCTCGGCGCCCACAGCTACGAGCAGTACTTC
-	few	TRBV19	TRBJ1-2	CASSMPLGEGYGYTF	TGTGCCAGTAGTATGCCGCTGGGGGAAGGCTATGGCTACACCTTC
TRBD2	-	TRBV10-3	TRBJ2-3	CAISDSGVTDTQYF	TGTGCCATCAGTGATAGCGGGGTCACAGATACGCAGTATTTT
-	many	TRBV10-3	TRBJ2-1	CAISEPSWGEQFF	TGTGCCATCAGTGAGCCATCATGGGGTGAGCAGTTCTTC
-	few	TRBV11-2	TRBJ2-3	CASSWGGGGGTDTQYF	TGTGCCAGCAGCTGGGGGGGCGGCGGTGGCACAGATACGCAGTATTTT
TRBD1	-	TRBV4-2	TRBJ2-3	CASSQDSGQGTDTQYF	TGTGCCAGCAGCCAAGATTCGGGACAGGGAACAGATACGCAGTATTTT